The 11 T cell receptor beta chains listed next were all sequenced from one sample in a study of response to subunit inactivated influenza vaccine. Each CDR3 protein gets one entry after TCRdb re-called the RT-PCR reads with MiXCR. The data contain 540,000 or so distinct CDR3 sequences, roughly 13% of them singletons. Source: PBMCs from blood, taken about 40 days after vaccination. All receptors derive from a man aged 45-65 years who received an inactivated influenza vaccine.

CDR3 sequence (DNA): TGTGCCAGCAGCTGGGCCAGGGGCGAGACGCAGTATTTT. Translated: CASSWARGETQYF. The genes are TRBV5-6 and TRBJ2-3, with a tentative D call TRBD1 (6 bases). The CDR3 is made up of 13 amino acids. V lost 3 bases and J 9 bases, leaving 14 bases between the germline ends. Germline CDR1 reads SGHDT; CDR2 reads YYEEEE.

This clonotype was detected a few times. This chain joins TRBV5-6 and TRBJ2-1; TRBD2 matches 11 bases. The CDR3 consists of 18 residues. Germline V gene lookup returns CDR1 SGHDT and CDR2 YYEEEE. With V trimmed by 2 bases and J by 4 bases, 11 bases remained unmatched. The CDR3 region is CASSFGWLAGGFYNEQFF. CDR3 nucleotide sequence: TGTGCCAGCAGCTTCGGTTGGCTAGCGGGGGGTTTTTACAATGAGCAGTTCTTC.

This rearrangement joins TRBV29-1 to TRBJ2-5; D is uncertain. Per germline, CDR1 SQVTM and CDR2 ANQGSEA. The CDR3 sequence is 13 residues long. V gave up 3 bases and J gave up 5 bases, with 13 bases separating them. The CDR3 loop is CSVESARRETQYF. The CDR3 DNA follows: TGCAGCGTTGAGTCCGCTCGGCGGGAGACCCAGTACTTC. Combining the CDR3 with reference TRBV29-1 and TRBJ2-5 gives the whole variable domain SAVISQKPSRDICQRGTSLTIQCQVDSQVTMMFWYRQQPGQSLTLIATANQGSEATYESGFVIDKFPISRPNLTFSTLTVSNMSPEDSSIYLCSVESARRETQYFGPGTRLLVL.

The genes are TRBV3-1 and TRBJ1-4; 9 nucleotides agree with TRBD1. The CDR3 is 15 residues long. V gave up 5 bases and J gave up 3 bases; unmatched junction bases: 4. In germline, CDR1 is LGHDT, CDR2 YNNKEL (reference sequence). The CDR3 coding sequence is TGTGCCAGCAGCGCCCGACAGGGGGCTAATGAAAAACTGTTTTTT. As protein: CASSARQGANEKLFF.

The chain is built from TRBV4-3 and TRBJ2-7, with D perhaps matching TRBD2 (5 bases). CDR1 and CDR2 from the germline V gene are LGHNA and YSLEER. The V end lost 2 bases, the J end lost 0 bases, and 11 bases lay between the germline ends. The CDR3 is made up of 15 amino acids. The CDR3 sequence is CASSQHHGGSYEQYF. The DNA for the CDR3 is TGCGCCAGCAGCCAACACCACGGAGGCTCCTACGAGCAGTACTTC.

Many counts were recorded for this clonotype. This chain uses TRBV15 with TRBJ1-3; a weak D match, TRBD1 (5 bases). Between the trimmed V and J ends, which lost 0 bases and 0 bases, there was a span of 9 bases. Germline assignment: CDR1 LNHNV and CDR2 YYDKDF (reference sequence). This CDR3 has 16 residues. CDR3 DNA: TGTGCCACCAGCAGAGAGGGGCGGTACTCTGGAAACACCATATATTTT. Protein: CATSREGRYSGNTIYF.

This sequence joins TRBV20-1 and TRBJ2-1; D remains unclear. V lost 0 bases to trimming and J lost 3 bases, with 18 bases between them. The CDR3 covers 17 residues. Germline CDR1 DFQATT, CDR2 SNEGSKA (reference sequence). CDR3 bases: TGCAGTGCTAGAGATCTCCGAACATGGAGCCACTACAATGAGCAGTTCTTC. It yields the protein CSARDLRTWSHYNEQFF.

This clonotype turned up a few times. The CDR3 DNA is TGTGCCAGCAGCTTAGCTGGTGGCAGCCCGCAGTATTTT. Translating it yields CASSLAGGSPQYF. The chain uses TRBV7-8 and TRBJ2-3; D is unresolved. With 0 bases removed from V and 10 bases from J, the gap between germline ends came to 11 bases. Germline CDR1 SGHVS, CDR2 FQNEAQ. The CDR3 contains 13 residues.

This clonotype turned up a few times. The chain is built from TRBV20-1 and TRBJ2-7, with TRBD2 identical over 10 bases. Per the germline V gene, CDR1 is DFQATT and CDR2 is SNEGSKA (reference sequence). V dropped 4 bases and J dropped 5; count of bases not matched to a gene: 5. The CDR3 loop spans 13 amino acids. The CDR3, as DNA: TGCAGTGCTACGGGACTAGCGACACACGAGCAGTACTTC. Its protein is CSATGLATHEQYF.

This clonotype came up a few times. This chain links TRBV29-1 with TRBJ2-5; 11 positions agree with TRBD2. Germline CDR1 SQVTM, CDR2 ANQGSEA. Trimming cost V 3 bases and J 2 bases; bases outside gene matches: 11. The length of the CDR3 is 17 residues. The CDR3 DNA sequence: TGCAGCGTTGATTGGTCGACGGGACTAGCGGTACAAGAGACCCAGTACTTC. It specifies CSVDWSTGLAVQETQYF.

Only a few counts were recorded for this clonotype. The V gene is TRBV15, the J gene TRBJ2-5; D perhaps matches TRBD1 (5 bases). Germline CDR1 reads LNHNV; CDR2 reads YYDKDF (reference sequence). V lost 1 base to trimming and J lost 10 bases, with 16 bases between them. This CDR3 region has 14 residues. In DNA, the CDR3 is TGTGCCACCAGCAGAGCTCTAGGTCAGGGTGACCAGTACTTC. It is translated as CATSRALGQGDQYF. Variable domain in full (rest from reference TRBV15 and TRBJ2-5): DAMVIQNPRYQVTQFGKPVTLSCSQTLNHNVMYWYQQKSSQAPKLLFHYYDKDFNNEADTPDNFQSRRPNTSFCFLDIRSPGLGDTAMYLCATSRALGQGDQYFGPGTRLLVL.